One TCR beta chain is described in this entry. Its antigen has not been determined. Base qualities are missing; no much larger clone stands one base away. This sample stems from a study of cytomegalovirus exposure and HLA in healthy donors (dated by TCRdb to the late 2010s). Background on the whole study: According to a later analysis, one platform produced both the 110 or so validation repertoires and the 666 repertoires of the first cohort. The study was designed to test whether signatures of past pathogen exposure could be identified by cataloging public T cell receptors. In addition to the first cohort of approximately 650 subjects, a separate validation cohort of some 120 different subjects was used. The study combined high-throughput TCR immunosequencing, statistical association of individual TCRs with disease status, and machine learning to predict cytomegalovirus infection status.

To prepare the library, the immunoSEQ multiplex PCR assay was applied. As for how the authors treated the data: A statistical classification framework was built for diagnosing cytomegalovirus status from the catalog of TCR beta chain sequences. The source is immuneACCESS, and TCRdb retained only in-frame sequences with V and J called. Part of the clones is not carried over; for the studies checked, unresolved V genes explain less than half of this, and the remainder is unexplained. V and J calls and clone size are copied from that table; D and trimming were computed from the DNA. The sample table shows 260,000 or so clones, and around nine tenths are seen once. About 2.5% of the sample belongs to the ten largest clones. The donors belonged to the validation cohort of around 110 subjects, which was separate from the roughly 700-subject first cohort. The CDR3 holds 16 amino acids from the cysteine to the phenylalanine. The entry retains the CDR3 DNA only, 48 bases that are in frame from base 1. Trimming takes 4 bases off V and 3 bases off J; junction bases not matched to a gene: 10. Per the germline V gene (reference sequence), MNHEY is the CDR1 and SMNVEV is the CDR2.

Study-level results and caveats: In vitro tests confirmed that a few of the cytomegalovirus-associated TCR beta chains recognize cytomegalovirus antigens. Most TCR sequences were observed very rarely across donors, whereas some public TCRs were present in many individuals. The study gave a list of more than 150 TCR beta chains associated with cytomegalovirus. It was suggested by the authors that the approach could potentially be generalized to other disease states and immunological phenotypes. A later analysis found that TCRs clustered in the first cohort also tended to co-occur in the 130 or so validation repertoires, with approximately 95% of cluster scores above 0. In both the original and validation cohorts, the classifier was reported to diagnose cytomegalovirus status with high specificity and sensitivity. A later analysis had no HLA typing for the validation cohort, so co-occurrence there was scored across all 130 or so repertoires.

This clonotype originated in a man younger than 30 in good health and CMV-seronegative. The specimen sequenced was PBMCs. The sequence links TRBV27 to TRBJ2-3; TRBD1 matches 7 bases in the middle. For the CDR3, the sequence is CASSSLRQGGTDTQYF. The nucleotide sequence reads TGTGCCAGCAGTTCCCTCCGACAGGGTGGGACAGATACGCAGTATTTT.